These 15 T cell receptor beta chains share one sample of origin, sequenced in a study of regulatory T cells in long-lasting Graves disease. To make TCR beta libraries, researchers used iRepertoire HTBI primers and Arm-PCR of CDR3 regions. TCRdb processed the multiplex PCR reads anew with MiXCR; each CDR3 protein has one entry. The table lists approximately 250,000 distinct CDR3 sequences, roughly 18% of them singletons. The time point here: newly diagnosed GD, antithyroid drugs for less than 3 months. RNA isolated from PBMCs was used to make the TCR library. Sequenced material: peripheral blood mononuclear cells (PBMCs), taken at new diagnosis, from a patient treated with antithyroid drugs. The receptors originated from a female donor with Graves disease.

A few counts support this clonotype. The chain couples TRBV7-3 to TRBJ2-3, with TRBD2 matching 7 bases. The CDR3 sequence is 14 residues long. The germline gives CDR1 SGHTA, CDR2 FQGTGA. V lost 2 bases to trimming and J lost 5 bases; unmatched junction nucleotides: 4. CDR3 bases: TGTGCCAGCAGCTTAGCGGGAGTTAAAGATACGCAGTATTTT. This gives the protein CASSLAGVKDTQYF. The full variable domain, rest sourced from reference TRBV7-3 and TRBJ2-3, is GAGVSQTPSNKVTEKGKYVELRCDPISGHTALYWYRQSLGQGPEFLIYFQGTGAADDSGLPNDRFFAVRPEGSVSTLKIQRTERGDSAVYLCASSLAGVKDTQYFGPGTRLTVL.

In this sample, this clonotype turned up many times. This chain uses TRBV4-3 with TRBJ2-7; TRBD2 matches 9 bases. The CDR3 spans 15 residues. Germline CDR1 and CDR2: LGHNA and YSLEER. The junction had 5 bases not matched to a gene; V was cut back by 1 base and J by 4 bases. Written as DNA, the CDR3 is TGCGCCAGCAGCCAAGGGGCTAGCGGGAAATACGAGCAGTACTTC. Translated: CASSQGASGKYEQYF.

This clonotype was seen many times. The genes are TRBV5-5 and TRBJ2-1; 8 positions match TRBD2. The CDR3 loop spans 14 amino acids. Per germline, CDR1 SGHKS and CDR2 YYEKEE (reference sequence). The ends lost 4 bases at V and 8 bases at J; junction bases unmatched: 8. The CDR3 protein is CASSPFLREDEQFF. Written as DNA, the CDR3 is TGTGCCAGCAGCCCTTTCTTGCGGGAGGATGAGCAGTTCTTC. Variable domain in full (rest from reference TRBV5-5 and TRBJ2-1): DAGVTQSPTHLIKTRGQQVTLRCSPISGHKSVSWYQQVLGQGPQFIFQYYEKEERGRGNFPDRFSARQFPNYSSELNVNALLLGDSALYLCASSPFLREDEQFFGPGTRLTVL.

CDR3 nucleotide sequence: TGTGCCAGCAGTGAACCGGGAAATGAGCAGTTCTTC. This translates into CASSEPGNEQFF. V gene TRBV2 combines with J gene TRBJ2-1, with a weak D call TRBD2 (5 bases). This CDR3 has 12 amino acids. V lost 2 bases and J 7 bases, leaving 6 bases between the germline ends. Germline V gene data show CDR1 as SNHLY and CDR2 as FYNNEI.

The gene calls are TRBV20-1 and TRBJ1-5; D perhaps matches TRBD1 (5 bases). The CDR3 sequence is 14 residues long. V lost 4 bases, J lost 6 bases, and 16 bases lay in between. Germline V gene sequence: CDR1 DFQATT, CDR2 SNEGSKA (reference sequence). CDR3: CSATPSGAGQPQHF. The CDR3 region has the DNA TGCAGTGCTACCCCCAGTGGGGCCGGTCAGCCCCAGCATTTT.

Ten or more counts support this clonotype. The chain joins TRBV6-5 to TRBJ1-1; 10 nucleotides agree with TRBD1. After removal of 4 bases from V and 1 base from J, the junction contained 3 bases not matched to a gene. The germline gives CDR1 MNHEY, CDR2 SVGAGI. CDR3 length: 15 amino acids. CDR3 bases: TGTGCCAGCAGTTCTTGGACAGGGGGGAACACTGAAGCTTTCTTT. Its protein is CASSSWTGGNTEAFF.

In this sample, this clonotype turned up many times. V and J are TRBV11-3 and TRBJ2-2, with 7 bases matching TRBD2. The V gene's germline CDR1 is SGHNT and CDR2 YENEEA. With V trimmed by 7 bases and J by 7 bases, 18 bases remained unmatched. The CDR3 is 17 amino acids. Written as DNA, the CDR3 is TGTGCCAGCAAACCGAGGGGAGCGGGAATACGTAGCGGGGAGCTGTTTTTT. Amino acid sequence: CASKPRGAGIRSGELFF.

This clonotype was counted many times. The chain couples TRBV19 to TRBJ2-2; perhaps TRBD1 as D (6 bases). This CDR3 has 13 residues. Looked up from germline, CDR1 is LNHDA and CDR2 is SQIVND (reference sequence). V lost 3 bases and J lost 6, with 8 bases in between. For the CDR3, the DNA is TGTGCCAGTAGTATGGGGACATCCGGGGAGCTGTTTTTT. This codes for CASSMGTSGELFF.

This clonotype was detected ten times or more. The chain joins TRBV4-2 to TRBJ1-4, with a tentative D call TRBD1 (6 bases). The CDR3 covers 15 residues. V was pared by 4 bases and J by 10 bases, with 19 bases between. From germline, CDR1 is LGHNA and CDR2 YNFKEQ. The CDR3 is CASSPPTGLRAKLFF. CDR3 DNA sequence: TGTGCCAGCAGCCCCCCGACAGGATTGAGAGCAAAACTGTTTTTT.

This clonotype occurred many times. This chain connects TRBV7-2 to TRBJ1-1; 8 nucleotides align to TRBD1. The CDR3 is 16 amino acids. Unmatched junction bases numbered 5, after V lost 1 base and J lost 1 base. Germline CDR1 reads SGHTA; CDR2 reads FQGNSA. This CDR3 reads CASSLEWTGRNTEAFF. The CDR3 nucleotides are TGTGCCAGCAGCTTAGAATGGACAGGGCGGAACACTGAAGCTTTCTTT.

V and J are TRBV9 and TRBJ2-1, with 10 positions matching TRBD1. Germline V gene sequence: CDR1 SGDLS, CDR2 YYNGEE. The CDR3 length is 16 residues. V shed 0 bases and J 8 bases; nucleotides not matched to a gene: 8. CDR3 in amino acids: CASSVGPGQGLHEQFF. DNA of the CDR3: TGTGCCAGCAGCGTAGGTCCGGGACAGGGGCTCCATGAGCAGTTCTTC.

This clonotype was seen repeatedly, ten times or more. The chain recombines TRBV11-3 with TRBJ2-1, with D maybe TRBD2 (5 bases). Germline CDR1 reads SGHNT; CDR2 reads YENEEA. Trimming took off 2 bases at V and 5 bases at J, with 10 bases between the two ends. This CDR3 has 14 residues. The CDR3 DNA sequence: TGTGCCAGCAGCTTATGGAGCGGCAACAATGAGCAGTTCTTC. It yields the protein CASSLWSGNNEQFF.

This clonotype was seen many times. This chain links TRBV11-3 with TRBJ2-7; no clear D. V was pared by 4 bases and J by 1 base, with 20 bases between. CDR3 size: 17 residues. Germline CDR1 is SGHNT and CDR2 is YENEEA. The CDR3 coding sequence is TGTGCCAGCAGCTCCCTCGCCGGCCAGCACCCTTCCTACGAGCAGTACTTC. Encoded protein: CASSSLAGQHPSYEQYF. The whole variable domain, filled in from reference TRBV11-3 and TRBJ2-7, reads EAGVVQSPRYKIIEKKQPVAFWCNPISGHNTLYWYLQNLGQGPELLIRYENEEAVDDSQLPKDRFSAERLKGVDSTLKIQPAELGDSAVYLCASSSLAGQHPSYEQYFGPGTRLTVT.

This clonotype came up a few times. The CDR3 bases are TGTGCCAGCAGCGCTTCTGGGGGGCACCGAGAGCAGTACTTC. Translated: CASSASGGHREQYF. The gene calls are TRBV28 and TRBJ2-7; TRBD1 or TRBD2 may be the D gene (6 bases each). The CDR3 is 14 residues long. The germline V gene has CDR1 MDHEN and CDR2 SYDVKM. V lost 6 bases to trimming and J lost 7 bases, with 19 bases between them.

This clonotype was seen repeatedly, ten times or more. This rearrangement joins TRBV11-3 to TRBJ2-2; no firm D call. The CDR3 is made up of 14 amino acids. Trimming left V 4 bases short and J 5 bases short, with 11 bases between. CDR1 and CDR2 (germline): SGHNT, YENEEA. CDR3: CASSSLTSTGELFF. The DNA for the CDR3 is TGTGCCAGCAGCTCCCTGACCAGTACCGGGGAGCTGTTTTTT.